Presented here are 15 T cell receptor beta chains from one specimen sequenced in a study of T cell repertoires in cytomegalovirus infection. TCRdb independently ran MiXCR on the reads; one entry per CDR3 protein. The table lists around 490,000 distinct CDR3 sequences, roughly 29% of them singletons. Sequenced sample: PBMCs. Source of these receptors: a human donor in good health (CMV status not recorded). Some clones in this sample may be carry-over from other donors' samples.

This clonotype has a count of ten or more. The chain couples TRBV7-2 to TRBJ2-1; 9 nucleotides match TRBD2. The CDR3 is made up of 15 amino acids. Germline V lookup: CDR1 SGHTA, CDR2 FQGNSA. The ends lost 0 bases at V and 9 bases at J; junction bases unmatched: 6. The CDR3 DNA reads TGTGCCAGCAGCTTAGCACGGCTAGCGGGGACTGAGCAGTTCTTC. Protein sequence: CASSLARLAGTEQFF.

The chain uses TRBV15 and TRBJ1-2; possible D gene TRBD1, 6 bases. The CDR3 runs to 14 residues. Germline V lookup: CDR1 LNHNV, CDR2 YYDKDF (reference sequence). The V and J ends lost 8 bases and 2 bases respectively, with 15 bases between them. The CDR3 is CATREGGLNYGYTF. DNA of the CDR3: TGTGCCACCCGAGAGGGGGGGCTCAACTATGGCTACACCTTC.

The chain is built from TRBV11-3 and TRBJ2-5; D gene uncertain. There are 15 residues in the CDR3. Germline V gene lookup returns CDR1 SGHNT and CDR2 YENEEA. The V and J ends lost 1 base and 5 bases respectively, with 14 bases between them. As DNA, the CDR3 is TGTGCCAGCAGCTTAGTAGCCCTAGGATGGGAGACCCAGTACTTC. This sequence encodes CASSLVALGWETQYF.

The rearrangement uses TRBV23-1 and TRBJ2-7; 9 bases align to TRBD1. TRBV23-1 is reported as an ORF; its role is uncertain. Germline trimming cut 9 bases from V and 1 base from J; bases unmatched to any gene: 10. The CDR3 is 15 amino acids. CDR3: CARRAGTGPSYEQYV. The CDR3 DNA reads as TGCGCCAGGAGGGCCGGGACAGGGCCATCCTACGAGCAGTACGTC.

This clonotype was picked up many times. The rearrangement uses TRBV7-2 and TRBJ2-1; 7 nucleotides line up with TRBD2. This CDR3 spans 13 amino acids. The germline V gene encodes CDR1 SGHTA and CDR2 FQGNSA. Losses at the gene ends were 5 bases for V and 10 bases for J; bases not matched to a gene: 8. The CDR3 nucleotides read TGTGCCAGCAGCCCCAGTCCACTAGCGGAGCAGTTCTTC. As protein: CASSPSPLAEQFF.

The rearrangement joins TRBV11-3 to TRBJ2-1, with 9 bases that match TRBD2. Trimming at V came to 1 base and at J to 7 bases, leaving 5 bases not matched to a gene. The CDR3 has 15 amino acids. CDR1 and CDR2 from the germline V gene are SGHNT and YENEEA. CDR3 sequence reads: CASSLASSGKNEQFF. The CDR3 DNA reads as TGTGCCAGCAGCTTAGCCTCTAGCGGGAAAAATGAGCAGTTCTTC.

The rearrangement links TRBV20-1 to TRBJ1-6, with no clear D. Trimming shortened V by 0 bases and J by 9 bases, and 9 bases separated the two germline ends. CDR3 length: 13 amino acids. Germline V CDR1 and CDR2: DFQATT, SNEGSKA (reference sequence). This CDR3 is CSARDVVRSPLHF. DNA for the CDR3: TGCAGTGCTAGAGATGTAGTACGTTCACCCCTCCACTTT.

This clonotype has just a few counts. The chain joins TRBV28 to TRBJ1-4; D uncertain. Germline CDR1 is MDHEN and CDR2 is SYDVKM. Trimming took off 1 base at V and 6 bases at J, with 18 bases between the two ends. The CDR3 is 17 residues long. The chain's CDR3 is CASSLYLVRGSDEKLFF. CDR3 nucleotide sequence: TGTGCCAGCAGTTTATATCTGGTCCGAGGGTCGGATGAAAAACTGTTTTTT.

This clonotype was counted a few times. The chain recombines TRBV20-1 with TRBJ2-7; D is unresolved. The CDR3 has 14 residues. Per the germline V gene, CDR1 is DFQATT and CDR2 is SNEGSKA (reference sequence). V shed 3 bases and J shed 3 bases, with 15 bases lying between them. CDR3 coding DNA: TGCAGTGCTAGGGGTCTCGGCGGTTACTACGAGCAGTACTTC. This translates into CSARGLGGYYEQYF.

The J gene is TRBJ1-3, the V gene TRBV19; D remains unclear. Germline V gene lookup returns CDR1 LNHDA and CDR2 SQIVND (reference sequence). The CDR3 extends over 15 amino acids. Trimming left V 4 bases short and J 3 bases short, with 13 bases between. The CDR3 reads CASSTTGRFGNTIYF. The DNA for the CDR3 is TGTGCCAGTAGTACCACCGGCCGTTTTGGAAACACCATATATTTT. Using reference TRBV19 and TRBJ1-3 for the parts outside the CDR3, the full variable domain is DGGITQSPKYLFRKEGQNVTLSCEQNLNHDAMYWYRQDPGQGLRLIYYSQIVNDFQKGDIAEGYSVSREKKESFPLTVTSAQKNPTAFYLCASSTTGRFGNTIYFGEGSWLTVV.

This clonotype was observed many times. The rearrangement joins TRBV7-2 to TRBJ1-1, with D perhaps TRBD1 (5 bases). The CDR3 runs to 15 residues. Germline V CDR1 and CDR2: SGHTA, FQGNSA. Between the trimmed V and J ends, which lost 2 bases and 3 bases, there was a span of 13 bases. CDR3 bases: TGTGCCAGCAGCTTAAGGGCCGGGACCGACACTGAAGCTTTCTTT. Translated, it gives CASSLRAGTDTEAFF.

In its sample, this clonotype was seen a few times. CDR3 sequence reads: CASSDGAGGSVSSEQFF. For the CDR3, the DNA is TGTGCCAGCAGCGACGGGGCGGGAGGGTCAGTGTCGAGTGAGCAGTTCTTC. This chain connects TRBV6-2 or TRBV6-3 to TRBJ2-1; 9 bases align to TRBD2. Germline values: CDR1 MNHEY, CDR2 SVGEGT. The CDR3 contains 17 residues. Trimming at V came to 6 bases and at J to 9 bases, leaving 18 bases not matched to a gene.

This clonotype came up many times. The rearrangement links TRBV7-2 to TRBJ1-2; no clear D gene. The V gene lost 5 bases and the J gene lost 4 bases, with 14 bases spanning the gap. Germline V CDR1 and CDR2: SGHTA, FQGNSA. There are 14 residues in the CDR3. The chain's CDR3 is CASSPRPGGYGYTF. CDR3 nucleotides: TGTGCCAGCAGCCCGCGGCCAGGCGGCTATGGCTACACCTTC.

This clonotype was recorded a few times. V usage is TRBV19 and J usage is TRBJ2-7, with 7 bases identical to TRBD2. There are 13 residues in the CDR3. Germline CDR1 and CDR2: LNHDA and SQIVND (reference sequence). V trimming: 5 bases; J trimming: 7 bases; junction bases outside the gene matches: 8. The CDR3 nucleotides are TGTGCCAGTAGTTCCCGAGCGGGGTGGGAGCAGTACGTC. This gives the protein CASSSRAGWEQYV.

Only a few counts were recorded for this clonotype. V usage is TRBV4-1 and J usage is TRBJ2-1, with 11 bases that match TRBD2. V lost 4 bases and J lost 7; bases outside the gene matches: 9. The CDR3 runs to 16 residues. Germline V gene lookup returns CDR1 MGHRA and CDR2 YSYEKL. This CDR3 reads CASSPPSGLADNEQFF. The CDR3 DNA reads TGCGCCAGCAGCCCCCCCTCGGGACTAGCGGATAATGAGCAGTTCTTC.